This paragraph covers one TCR beta chain sequence. This clonotype has a count of ten or more. Its cognate antigen has yet to be identified. No base qualities exist here, and no much larger clone lies one base off it. The data were taken from a study of spatial heterogeneity in lung cancer (dated by TCRdb to the late 2010s). Notes on the research overall: Beta-chain transcripts were consistently detected in greater numbers than alpha-chain transcripts, which likely reflects a higher abundance of beta-chain transcripts. In the raw uncorrected reads, each unique combination of TCR and UMI appeared on average more than ten times. At surgery, 220 tumor regions, roughly 62 matched nontumor lung samples and 56 PBMC samples were TCR-sequenced for both alpha and beta chains. TCR alpha and beta repertoires were quantitatively compared across multiple tumor regions, matched nontumor lung and blood in non-small cell lung cancer. Nonsynonymous mutation counts, determined by whole-exome sequencing of tumor tissue, were related to features of the TCR repertoire.

This specimen's time point label, per the study, means: sample taken at primary tumor resection. Samples were obtained from fewer than 80 patients with early-stage, untreated non-small cell lung cancer from the lung TRACERx cohort. Without any cell sorting, TCR sequencing was performed on whole RNA extracted either from tumor and nontumor lung tissue or from cryopreserved PBMC samples. Patients were selected for TCR sequencing only if sufficient RNA was available from at least two tumor regions. The CDR3 spans 17 residues, from the cysteine through the phenylalanine. The retained sequence is limited to the CDR3, 51 bases, with the frame set at the first base. V lost 3 bases and J lost 4 bases, and the count of bases not matched to a germline gene is 9. CDR1 and CDR2 (SGDLS, YYNGEE) derive from the germline V gene. What the research found in general, with its limitations: Ubiquitous expanded tumor TCRs were found in blood more often at tumor resection than at routine follow-up. Additional single-cell paired TCR alpha and beta sequencing was considered necessary to confirm, at a functional level, the hypothesis that regional TCRs recognize regional mutations.

Libraries came from 5' RACE. Sequencing used a NextSeq 500. To allow correction of PCR and sequencing errors, the TCR library protocol tagged every TCR cDNA molecule with a unique molecular identifier. In the source study's methods: TCR identification, UMI-based error correction and CDR3 extraction were all carried out with Decombinator tools. Expanded TCRs were defined as those above a frequency of 2 per 1,000, corresponding to the top 1% of the tumor frequency distribution. Each repertoire was subsampled 100 times to 5,000 TCRs, after which Renyi diversity was computed with the R vegan package. CDR3 similarity networks were built from amino acid triplet string-kernel similarity, connecting CDR3s with pairwise similarity above 0.82. TCRdb reprocessed the public reads (quality trimming at Q25 with fastp, clone calling with MiXCR) and kept in-frame beta chains. A single entry per CDR3 protein holds the most common genes and DNA from its merged rows. TCRdb's processing, not the authors', yielded these V and J calls. This sample comprises tens of thousands of distinct CDR3 sequences, 4.6% of them detected only once. Clones ranked in the top ten supply approximately 7.4% of the sample.

The V gene is TRBV9 and the J gene is TRBJ2-7, with 14 middle bases fitting TRBD2. The source was PBMCs, collected at surgery. The clonotype originates from a male donor with early-stage non-small cell lung cancer. The DNA is TGTGCCAGCAGCGCACCGATCGGGACTAGCGGGAGTTACGAGCAGTACTTC. Translated, it gives CASSAPIGTSGSYEQYF. The full variable domain, with segments outside the CDR3 supplied by the reference TRBV9 and TRBJ2-7 proteins, appears as DSGVTQTPKHLITATGQRVTLRCSPRSGDLSVYWYQQSLDQGLQFLIQYYNGEERAKGNILERFSAQQFPDLHSELNLSSLELGDSALYFCASSAPIGTSGSYEQYFGPGTRLTVT.